The rows below give T cell receptor beta chains drawn from one sample of a study of cytomegalovirus exposure and HLA in healthy donors. Measured with immunoSEQ multiplex PCR; TCRdb has only the in-frame clones, and not every one. The sample yields some 46,000 clones, of which the top ten take up more than 1.5%. The specimen was PBMCs. The source of these receptors is a woman in her 30s in good health and CMV-seronegative. Each CDR3 is given with its conserved first and last residue. Fields, in order: D gene, J gene, V gene, CDR3 length, CDR3 DNA, CDR3 protein. The D gene is left open where the match is weak.

d_gene: TRBD2; j_gene: TRBJ2-1; v_gene: TRBV25-1; len: 16; CDR3nt: TGTGCCAGCAGTGTTGGCGGGAGCGGTTCCTACAATGAGCAGTTCTTC; CDR3aa: CASSVGGSGSYNEQFF
d_gene: -; j_gene: TRBJ1-2; v_gene: TRBV29-1; len: 13; CDR3nt: TGCAGCGTTGGTTTGGGGGCGTCTCTTGGCTACACCTTC; CDR3aa: CSVGLGASLGYTF
d_gene: -; j_gene: TRBJ1-2; v_gene: TRBV28; len: 12; CDR3nt: TGTGCCAGCAGTTTTCCAGTCTATGGCTACACCTTC; CDR3aa: CASSFPVYGYTF
d_gene: -; j_gene: TRBJ1-2; v_gene: TRBV25-1; len: 12; CDR3nt: TGTGCCAGCAGTGGGTCGTCTACTGGCTACACCTTC; CDR3aa: CASSGSSTGYTF
d_gene: -; j_gene: TRBJ1-1; v_gene: TRBV13; len: 16; CDR3nt: TGTGCCAGCAGCTCCCAACGAGAGGTGACGAACACTGAAGCTTTCTTT; CDR3aa: CASSSQREVTNTEAFF
d_gene: -; j_gene: TRBJ1-2; v_gene: TRBV4-3; len: 15; CDR3nt: TGCGCCAGCAGCCAAGCGAGGGACATTTCCTATGGCTACACCTTC; CDR3aa: CASSQARDISYGYTF
d_gene: TRBD1; j_gene: TRBJ1-1; v_gene: TRBV7-2; len: 16; CDR3nt: TGTGCCAGCAGCTCTCAGGGACAGGGAAAAATGACTGAAGCTTTCTTT; CDR3aa: CASSSQGQGKMTEAFF
d_gene: -; j_gene: TRBJ2-1; v_gene: TRBV29-1; len: 13; CDR3nt: TGCAGCGTTCTCCCCTCTAGCAATAATGAGCAGTTCTTC; CDR3aa: CSVLPSSNNEQFF
d_gene: TRBD1; j_gene: TRBJ1-5; v_gene: TRBV7-9; len: 16; CDR3nt: TGTGCCAGCAGCCTAGGGACAGGGAATAGCAATCAGCCCCAGCATTTT; CDR3aa: CASSLGTGNSNQPQHF
d_gene: TRBD2; j_gene: TRBJ2-7; v_gene: TRBV19; len: 15; CDR3nt: TGTGCCAGTAGTATGGGCCCGGGACTACTATACGAGCAGTACTTC; CDR3aa: CASSMGPGLLYEQYF
d_gene: TRBD1; j_gene: TRBJ1-1; v_gene: TRBV5-1; len: 14; CDR3nt: TGCGCCAGCAGCGCGGGACAGGAAGGCAGTGAAGCTTTCTTT; CDR3aa: CASSAGQEGSEAFF
d_gene: -; j_gene: TRBJ2-1; v_gene: TRBV10-2; len: 13; CDR3nt: TGCGCCAGCGGGGGCGGCTCCTACAATGAGCAGTTCTTC; CDR3aa: CASGGGSYNEQFF
d_gene: -; j_gene: TRBJ1-5; v_gene: TRBV19; len: 14; CDR3nt: TGTGCCAGTCTCCCTCGCCAGGGTTATCAGCCCCAGCATTTT; CDR3aa: CASLPRQGYQPQHF
d_gene: TRBD2; j_gene: TRBJ2-3; v_gene: TRBV7-9; len: 15; CDR3nt: TGTGCCAGCAGCCCCAGCGGGAGTAGCGCAGATACGCAGTATTTT; CDR3aa: CASSPSGSSADTQYF
d_gene: TRBD2; j_gene: TRBJ2-7; v_gene: TRBV4-2; len: 15; CDR3nt: TGTGCCAGCAGCCAAGAGACCGGGGGGGGTTACGAGCAGTACTTC; CDR3aa: CASSQETGGGYEQYF
d_gene: TRBD1; j_gene: TRBJ2-7; v_gene: TRBV9; len: 17; CDR3nt: TGTGCCAGCAGCGTAAGTAGATGGGGACAGGGTTCCTACGAGCAGTACTTC; CDR3aa: CASSVSRWGQGSYEQYF
d_gene: -; j_gene: TRBJ1-1; v_gene: TRBV6-5; len: 15; CDR3nt: TGTGCCAGCAGTTACGTCAGACAGCTGAACACTGAAGCTTTCTTT; CDR3aa: CASSYVRQLNTEAFF
d_gene: TRBD2; j_gene: TRBJ2-5; v_gene: TRBV28; len: 14; CDR3nt: TGTGCCAGTTCGATGGGAGGGTACCAAGAGACCCAGTACTTC; CDR3aa: CASSMGGYQETQYF
d_gene: TRBD1; j_gene: TRBJ1-1; v_gene: TRBV6-1; len: 17; CDR3nt: TGTGCCAGCAGTAAAGAAGGAACAGGGGGCTGGGGCACTGAAGCTTTCTTT; CDR3aa: CASSKEGTGGWGTEAFF
d_gene: -; j_gene: TRBJ2-1; v_gene: TRBV4-2; len: 13; CDR3nt: TGTGCCAGCAAAGGCCTAGTCTACAATGAGCAGTTCTTC; CDR3aa: CASKGLVYNEQFF
d_gene: TRBD2; j_gene: TRBJ2-7; v_gene: TRBV5-1; len: 15; CDR3nt: TGCGCCAGCAGCTTCAAGCGGGAGGGCCTCTACGAGCAGTACTTC; CDR3aa: CASSFKREGLYEQYF
d_gene: -; j_gene: TRBJ1-2; v_gene: TRBV7-9; len: 13; CDR3nt: TGTGCCAGCAGCCCAGGGGCGGGCTATGGCTACACCTTC; CDR3aa: CASSPGAGYGYTF
d_gene: -; j_gene: TRBJ1-4; v_gene: TRBV19; len: 16; CDR3nt: TGTGCCAGTACCATAGGGTGGACAGCAACTAATGAAAAACTGTTTTTT; CDR3aa: CASTIGWTATNEKLFF
d_gene: TRBD1; j_gene: TRBJ1-2; v_gene: TRBV5-4; len: 13; CDR3nt: TGTGCCAGCAGGACAGGGGGGGGATATGGCTACACCTTC; CDR3aa: CASRTGGGYGYTF
d_gene: -; j_gene: TRBJ2-7; v_gene: TRBV28; len: 15; CDR3nt: TGTGCCAGCAGTTTTAAGGGGTATTTAACCTACGAGCAGTACTTC; CDR3aa: CASSFKGYLTYEQYF
d_gene: TRBD2; j_gene: TRBJ2-7; v_gene: TRBV30; len: 12; CDR3nt: TGTGCCTGGAGTGGGGAGGGGAACGAGCAGTACTTC; CDR3aa: CAWSGEGNEQYF
d_gene: TRBD1; j_gene: TRBJ2-7; v_gene: TRBV19; len: 14; CDR3nt: TGTGCCAGTAGTACGGACAGGGTGGGGGGCGAGCAGTACTTC; CDR3aa: CASSTDRVGGEQYF
d_gene: -; j_gene: TRBJ2-1; v_gene: TRBV6-5; len: 14; CDR3nt: TGTGCCAGCAGTTACCACGAGGGCTACAATGAGCAGTTCTTC; CDR3aa: CASSYHEGYNEQFF
d_gene: -; j_gene: TRBJ1-1; v_gene: TRBV5-1; len: 17; CDR3nt: TGCGCCAGCAGCTTGGCATTGGTCAGGGCTAGCGGAACTGAAGCTTTCTTT; CDR3aa: CASSLALVRASGTEAFF
d_gene: -; j_gene: TRBJ2-2; v_gene: TRBV5-1; len: 13; CDR3nt: TGCGCCAGCAGTCCGTCGGGAACCGGGGAGCTGTTTTTT; CDR3aa: CASSPSGTGELFF
d_gene: -; j_gene: TRBJ2-7; v_gene: TRBV28; len: 15; CDR3nt: TGTGCCAGCACCGACCCCGGGATAGCGTCCTACGAGCAGTACTTC; CDR3aa: CASTDPGIASYEQYF
d_gene: -; j_gene: TRBJ1-2; v_gene: TRBV7-9; len: 13; CDR3nt: TGTGCCAGCAGCTTTAGGGGGAACTATGGCTACACCTTC; CDR3aa: CASSFRGNYGYTF
d_gene: -; j_gene: TRBJ1-1; v_gene: TRBV7-9; len: 15; CDR3nt: TGTGCCAGCAGCCCCAGATTAGGAGGGAACACTGAAGCTTTCTTT; CDR3aa: CASSPRLGGNTEAFF
d_gene: TRBD1; j_gene: TRBJ2-7; v_gene: TRBV30; len: 14; CDR3nt: TGTGCCTGGGAGACCGGGACAGGTGACTACGAGCAGTACTTC; CDR3aa: CAWETGTGDYEQYF
d_gene: TRBD2; j_gene: TRBJ2-1; v_gene: TRBV7-3; len: 14; CDR3nt: TGTGCCAGCAGCCCCTCTAGCGGGGACAATGAGCAGTTCTTC; CDR3aa: CASSPSSGDNEQFF
d_gene: -; j_gene: TRBJ2-5; v_gene: TRBV5-1; len: 15; CDR3nt: TGCGCCAGCAGCTTGAGCGCGACGAAACAAGAGACCCAGTACTTC; CDR3aa: CASSLSATKQETQYF
d_gene: TRBD2; j_gene: TRBJ2-6; v_gene: TRBV4-1; len: 19; CDR3nt: TGCGCCAGCAGCCAACCGACTAGCGGGAGGGCCACTGGGGCCAACGTCCTGACTTTC; CDR3aa: CASSQPTSGRATGANVLTF
d_gene: -; j_gene: TRBJ1-5; v_gene: TRBV25-1; len: 14; CDR3nt: TGTGCCAGCAGTGACAGGACAAGGAATCAGCCCCAGCATTTT; CDR3aa: CASSDRTRNQPQHF
d_gene: TRBD1; j_gene: TRBJ1-3; v_gene: TRBV4-1; len: 17; CDR3nt: TGCGCCAGCAGCCAAGATTGGGGACAGCGGTCTGGAAACACCATATATTTT; CDR3aa: CASSQDWGQRSGNTIYF
d_gene: TRBD1; j_gene: TRBJ1-3; v_gene: TRBV5-1; len: 13; CDR3nt: TGCGCCAGCGGACAGGGATCTGGAAACACCATATATTTT; CDR3aa: CASGQGSGNTIYF
d_gene: TRBD1; j_gene: TRBJ1-5; v_gene: TRBV7-9; len: 17; CDR3nt: TGTGCCAGCAGCTCCGGGACAGGGGGCGGACCGGATCAGCCCCAGCATTTT; CDR3aa: CASSSGTGGGPDQPQHF
d_gene: TRBD2; j_gene: TRBJ2-3; v_gene: TRBV4-3; len: 17; CDR3nt: TGCGCCAGCAGCCCGTTAATAGCGGGAGGAGGCACAGATACGCAGTATTTT; CDR3aa: CASSPLIAGGGTDTQYF
d_gene: -; j_gene: TRBJ2-5; v_gene: TRBV5-6; len: 16; CDR3nt: TGTGCCAGCCGAGTCTCTCATACAGGGTACCAAGAGACCCAGTACTTC; CDR3aa: CASRVSHTGYQETQYF
d_gene: TRBD2; j_gene: TRBJ2-5; v_gene: TRBV27; len: 14; CDR3nt: TGTGCCAGCAGTCGCACTAGCGGGAGGAAGACCCAGTACTTC; CDR3aa: CASSRTSGRKTQYF
d_gene: TRBD1; j_gene: TRBJ1-2; v_gene: TRBV7-2; len: 16; CDR3nt: TGTGCCAGCAGCCCTCGACAGGGCTTATCTAACTATGGCTACACCTTC; CDR3aa: CASSPRQGLSNYGYTF
d_gene: -; j_gene: TRBJ1-1; v_gene: TRBV5-1; len: 16; CDR3nt: TGCGCCAGCAGCTCGTCCAGTACCGGCACTACGACTGAAGCTTTCTTT; CDR3aa: CASSSSSTGTTTEAFF
d_gene: -; j_gene: TRBJ2-7; v_gene: TRBV29-1; len: 16; CDR3nt: TGCAGCGTTGAAGTTTATGAGGCGGGGGCGGTATACGAGCAGTACTTC; CDR3aa: CSVEVYEAGAVYEQYF
d_gene: -; j_gene: TRBJ1-5; v_gene: TRBV30; len: 16; CDR3nt: TGTGCCTGGAGTGTGGGGGGACCACTCGGGAATCAGCCCCAGCATTTT; CDR3aa: CAWSVGGPLGNQPQHF
d_gene: -; j_gene: TRBJ1-4; v_gene: TRBV14; len: 13; CDR3nt: TGTGCCAGCAGCCTAGCCGCCAATCGGGAACTGTTTTTT; CDR3aa: CASSLAANRELFF
d_gene: TRBD1; j_gene: TRBJ2-1; v_gene: TRBV6-6; len: 12; CDR3nt: TGTGCCAGCATCGACAGGGGGTATGAGCAGTTCTTC; CDR3aa: CASIDRGYEQFF
d_gene: -; j_gene: TRBJ1-6; v_gene: TRBV6-5; len: 15; CDR3nt: TGTGCCAGCAGTTACTCCCACACCCGTAATTCACCCCTCCACTTT; CDR3aa: CASSYSHTRNSPLHF
d_gene: -; j_gene: TRBJ2-7; v_gene: TRBV5-1; len: 15; CDR3nt: TGCGCCAGCAGCTTGGCCCTGTTATATGACGGGGAGCAGTACTTC; CDR3aa: CASSLALLYDGEQYF
d_gene: -; j_gene: TRBJ1-1; v_gene: TRBV7-6; len: 11; CDR3nt: TGTGCCAGCAGCCTCGGGACTGAAGCTTTCTTT; CDR3aa: CASSLGTEAFF
d_gene: TRBD2; j_gene: TRBJ2-3; v_gene: TRBV30; len: 16; CDR3nt: TGTGCCTGGAGTGCCCTACTAGCGGGAGCACTTGATACGCAGTATTTT; CDR3aa: CAWSALLAGALDTQYF